Detailed here is one T cell receptor beta chain. TCRdb fed the RT-PCR reads into MiXCR, producing one record per CDR3 protein. Among about 700,000 distinct CDR3 sequences listed, over 12% were seen once. V gave up 7 bases and J gave up 3 bases; unmatched junction bases: 4. The germline V gene encodes CDR1 LGHDT and CDR2 YNNKEL (reference sequence). The CDR3 has 13 amino acids. This chain uses TRBV3-1 with TRBJ2-3, with 7 bases aligning to TRBD2. This clonotype was sampled from a female donor in good health, serving as a healthy control. The sequenced material came from memory CD4+ T cells from blood. CDR3 protein: CASTWEGTDTQYF. Here the CDR3 DNA reads TGTGCCAGCACCTGGGAGGGTACAGATACGCAGTATTTT.